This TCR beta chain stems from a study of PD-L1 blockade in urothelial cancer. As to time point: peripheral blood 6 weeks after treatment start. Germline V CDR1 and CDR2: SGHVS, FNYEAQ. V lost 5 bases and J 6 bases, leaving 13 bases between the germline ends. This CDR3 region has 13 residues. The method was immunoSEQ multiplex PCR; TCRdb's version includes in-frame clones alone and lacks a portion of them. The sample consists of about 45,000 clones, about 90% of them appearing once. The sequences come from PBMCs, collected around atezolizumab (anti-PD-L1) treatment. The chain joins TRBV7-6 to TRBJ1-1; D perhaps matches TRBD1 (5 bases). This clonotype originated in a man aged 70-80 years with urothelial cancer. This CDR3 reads CASSRAGHAEAFF. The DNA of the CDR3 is TGTGCCAGCAGCCGAGCGGGGCACGCTGAAGCTTTCTTT.